The sequence of this T cell receptor (beta chain) was determined in a study of spatial heterogeneity in lung cancer. Background on the study: Detected beta-chain sequences consistently exceeded alpha-chain sequences. The correlation between TCR transcript counts in tumor regions and a T cell module score from matched bulk RNA-seq was strong.

TCRdb recomputed calls from the 5' RACE reads with MiXCR, one row per CDR3 protein. In the table there are 17,000 or so distinct CDR3 sequences, approximately 5.8% of which are singletons. The time point here: sample taken at primary tumor resection. General study points: Tumors with more nonsynonymous mutations had more expanded intratumoral alpha and beta TCRs.

Germline assignment: CDR1 ENHRY and CDR2 SYGVKD. V was shortened by 10 bases and J by 5 bases, with 16 bases between the two germline ends. The CDR3 contains 13 residues. This clonotype was seen ten or more times. What it recognizes is unknown. V and J are TRBV10-3 and TRBJ2-3; a possible D gene is TRBD2 (6 bases). This clonotype was sampled from a male donor with early-stage non-small cell lung cancer. This specimen was lung tumor tissue, taken at surgery. CDR3 bases: TGTGCCACCAATTCGGGGGACGGAGATACGCAGTATTTT. Translating it yields CATNSGDGDTQYF.